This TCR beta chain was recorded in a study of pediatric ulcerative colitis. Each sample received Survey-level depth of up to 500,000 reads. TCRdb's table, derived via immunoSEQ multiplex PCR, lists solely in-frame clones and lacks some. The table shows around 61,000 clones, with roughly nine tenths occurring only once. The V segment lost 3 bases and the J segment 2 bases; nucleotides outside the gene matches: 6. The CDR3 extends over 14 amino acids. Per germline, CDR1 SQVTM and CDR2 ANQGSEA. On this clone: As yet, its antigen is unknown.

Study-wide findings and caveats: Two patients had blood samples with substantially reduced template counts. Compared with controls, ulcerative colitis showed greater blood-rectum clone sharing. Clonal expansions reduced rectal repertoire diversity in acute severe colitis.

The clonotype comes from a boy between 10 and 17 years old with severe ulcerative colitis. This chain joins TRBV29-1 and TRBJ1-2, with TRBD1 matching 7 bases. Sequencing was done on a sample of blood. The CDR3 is CSVDGDRENYGYTF. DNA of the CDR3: TGCAGCGTTGACGGAGACAGGGAGAACTATGGCTACACCTTC.